This record covers a single TCR beta chain. This sample was included in a study of control samples from healthy donors and cancer patients. Germline V gene lookup returns CDR1 GTSNPN and CDR2 SVGIG (reference sequence). The CDR3 consists of 13 residues. J gave up 6 bases and V 4 bases, and 5 bases lay outside the gene matches. The method was immunoSEQ multiplex PCR; TCRdb's version includes in-frame clones alone and lacks a portion of them. The sample totals roughly 190,000 clones. The TCR originated in a woman in her twenties or thirties in good health. The specimen sequenced was blood. The chain is built from TRBV30 and TRBJ1-5, with 8 positions matching TRBD1. CDR3 in amino acids: CAWNTGGSQPQHF. The CDR3 bases are TGTGCCTGGAATACAGGGGGGAGTCAGCCCCAGCATTTT.